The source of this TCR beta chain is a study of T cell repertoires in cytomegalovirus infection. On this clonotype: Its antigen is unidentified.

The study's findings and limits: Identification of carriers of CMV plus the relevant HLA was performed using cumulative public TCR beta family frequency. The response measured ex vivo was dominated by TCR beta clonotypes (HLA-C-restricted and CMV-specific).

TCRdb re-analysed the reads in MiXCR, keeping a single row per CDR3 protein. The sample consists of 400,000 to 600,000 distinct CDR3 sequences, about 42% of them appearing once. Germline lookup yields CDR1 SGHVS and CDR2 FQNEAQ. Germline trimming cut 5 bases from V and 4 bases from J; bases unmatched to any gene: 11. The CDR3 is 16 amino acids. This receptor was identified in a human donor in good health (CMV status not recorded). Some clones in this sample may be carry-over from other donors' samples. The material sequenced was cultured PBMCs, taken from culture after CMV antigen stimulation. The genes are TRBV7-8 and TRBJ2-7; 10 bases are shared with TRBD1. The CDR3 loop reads CASSGRDRGGLYEQYF. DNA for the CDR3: TGTGCCAGCAGCGGCCGGGACAGGGGAGGACTGTACGAGCAGTACTTC. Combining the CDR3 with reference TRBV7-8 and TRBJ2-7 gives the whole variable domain GAGVSQSPRYKVAKRGQDVALRCDPISGHVSLFWYQQALGQGPEFLTYFQNEAQLDKSGLPSDRFFAERPEGSVSTLKIQRTQQEDSAVYLCASSGRDRGGLYEQYFGPGTRLTVT.